The entry that follows covers one T cell receptor beta chain sequence. Antigen specificity is unknown. V was pared by 4 bases and J by 7 bases, with 11 bases between. The CDR3 has 13 residues. Germline V CDR1 and CDR2: SGHTA, FQGNSA. This specimen belongs to a study of cytomegalovirus exposure and HLA in healthy donors. Profiling relied on immunoSEQ multiplex PCR, and the TCRdb table lists in-frame clones only, not all of them. The sample lists roughly 220,000 clones; 75% to 90% were seen once. Study-level findings and limits: Most TCR sequences were rare, but some public TCRs occurred in many donors.

The sequence was collected from a woman aged 25 to 39 in good health and CMV-seropositive. This sequence joins TRBV7-2 and TRBJ1-5, with TRBD1 as a possible D gene (5 bases). Input material: PBMCs. The DNA of the CDR3 is TGTGCCAGCAGCTGGGGGATCGAACAGCCCCAGCATTTT. This codes for CASSWGIEQPQHF.